This TCR beta chain was sequenced in a study of T cells in Graves' hyperthyroidism and ophthalmopathy. Study-level findings and limits: Separation of ophthalmopathy from stable hyperthyroidism was achieved by a 13 V-J model. Blood samples included most of the expanded thyroid clonotypes exceeding 0.001.

Details on this clonotype: What it binds is not known.

Per germline, CDR1 MDHEN and CDR2 SYDVKM. This CDR3 comprises 16 residues. Losses at the gene ends were 2 bases for V and 5 bases for J; bases not matched to a gene: 5. About 10 ml of fresh peripheral blood supplied the PBMCs. Amplification targeted TCR beta CDR3 regions from RNA transcripts. HTBI primers were the set used in a first-round RT-PCR of the TCR CDR3. TCRdb re-analysed the multiplex PCR reads in MiXCR, keeping a single row per CDR3 protein. The sample consists of some 350,000 distinct CDR3 sequences, approximately 25% of them appearing once. The V and J genes are TRBV28 and TRBJ2-1, with 11 bases aligning to TRBD1. This clonotype was obtained from a man over 45 with Graves' hyperthyroidism. Input material: blood. DNA of the CDR3: TGTGCCAGCAGTTTAGGACAGGGGGCTCGAGACAATGAGCAGTTCTTC. Protein: CASSLGQGARDNEQFF.